The 20 T cell receptor beta chains listed next were all sequenced from one sample in a study of regulatory T cells in long-lasting Graves disease. Investigators prepared the TCR beta libraries by applying iRepertoire HTBI primers and Arm-PCR of CDR3 regions. From the multiplex PCR reads, TCRdb called clonotypes with MiXCR, one entry per CDR3 protein. The data contain approximately 290,000 distinct CDR3 sequences, 22% of them singletons. Time point noted: persistent/refractory GD, antithyroid drugs over 5 years with positive TRAb. Extracted RNA from PBMCs served as the source of the TCR library. The material sequenced was peripheral blood mononuclear cells (PBMCs), taken when the disease was refractory, from a patient treated with antithyroid drugs. All receptors come from a female donor with Graves disease.

For this clonotype: One end of the junction fails to match germline, which may point to a read error. J is TRBJ2-7 and V is TRBV5-1; 7 bases agree with TRBD1. Germline lookup yields CDR1 SGHRS and CDR2 YFSETQ. This CDR3 has 15 amino acids. The CDR3 coding sequence is TGTGCCAGCAGCTATCCCAGACAGGGTGGAGGCGAGCAGTACTTC. It codes for CASSYPRQGGGEQYF.

This clonotype appeared once. V gene TRBV15 combines with J gene TRBJ2-5; D might be TRBD2 (6 bases). This CDR3 comprises 16 residues. The germline V gene encodes CDR1 LNHNV and CDR2 YYDKDF (reference sequence). V lost 1 base and J 1 base, leaving 13 bases between the germline ends. For the CDR3, the DNA is TGTGCCACCAGCAGAGCCTGGGGAGGTCCCCAAGAGACCCAGTACTTC. Its protein product is CATSRAWGGPQETQYF.

Details on this clonotype: A read error is possible here, since a much larger clone lies one base away. The DNA for the CDR3 is TGTGCCAGCAGCTTTGCCCAGGGGAGGGAGACCCAGTACTTC. Translating gives CASSFAQGRETQYF. This chain uses TRBV7-2 with TRBJ2-5; D may be TRBD1 or TRBD2 (6 bases each). CDR1 and CDR2 from the germline V gene are SGHTA and FQGNSA. The CDR3 is 14 residues long. Between the trimmed V and J ends, which lost 3 bases and 5 bases, there was a span of 13 bases. The variable domain in full, completed from reference TRBV7-2 and TRBJ2-5, reads GAGVSQSPSNKVTEKGKDVELRCDPISGHTALYWYRQSLGQGLEFLIYFQGNSAPDKSGLPSDRFSAERTGGSVSTLTIQRTQQEDSAVYLCASSFAQGRETQYFGPGTRLLVL.

Only a few counts were recorded for this clonotype. The J gene is TRBJ1-5, the V gene TRBV7-2, with 7 nucleotides matching TRBD1. V was clipped by 5 bases and J by 2 bases; unmatched bases: 6. Germline assignment: CDR1 SGHTA and CDR2 FQGNSA. CDR3 length: 15 amino acids. The CDR3 region is CASSLDRSGNQPQHF. The CDR3 nucleotides are TGTGCCAGCAGCCTGGACAGGAGCGGCAATCAGCCCCAGCATTTT. Combining the CDR3 with reference TRBV7-2 and TRBJ1-5 gives the whole variable domain GAGVSQSPSNKVTEKGKDVELRCDPISGHTALYWYRQSLGQGLEFLIYFQGNSAPDKSGLPSDRFSAERTGGSVSTLTIQRTQQEDSAVYLCASSLDRSGNQPQHFGDGTRLSIL.

This sequence joins TRBV6-2 or TRBV6-3 and TRBJ2-3; the match to TRBD2 covers 12 bases. The length of the CDR3 is 15 residues. CDR1 MNHEY and CDR2 SVGEGT come from the germline V gene. V was pared by 6 bases and J by 7 bases, with 8 bases of the junction left unmatched. The CDR3 loop reads CASRPTSGSRHTQYF. The CDR3 nucleotides read TGTGCCAGCAGACCGACTAGCGGGAGCCGCCATACGCAGTATTTT.

This clonotype was recorded a few times. V gene TRBV7-2 combines with J gene TRBJ1-2; 9 bases align to TRBD1. Germline V gives CDR1 SGHTA, CDR2 FQGNSA. This CDR3 has 15 residues. The V segment lost 5 bases and the J segment 8 bases; nucleotides outside the gene matches: 12. The CDR3 DNA sequence: TGTGCCAGCAGCCCGCGGACAGGGGTGGCCTGGGGCTACACCTTC. Its protein is CASSPRTGVAWGYTF.

This rearrangement joins TRBV7-2 to TRBJ1-6; D gene uncertain. This CDR3 region has 14 residues. Germline assignment: CDR1 SGHTA and CDR2 FQGNSA. V was cut by 1 base and J by 8 bases, with 9 bases left in between. CDR3 in amino acids: CASSLEVRDSPLHF. The CDR3 DNA reads as TGTGCCAGCAGCTTAGAGGTCCGGGATTCACCCCTCCACTTT.

This clonotype came up a few times. The genes are TRBV30 and TRBJ1-1; D may be TRBD1 (5 bases). Trimming shortened V by 0 bases and J by 0 bases, and 20 bases separated the two germline ends. CDR3 length: 18 residues. CDR1 GTSNPN and CDR2 SVGIG come from the germline V gene (reference sequence). The chain's CDR3 is CAWSVIPGLTSMNTEAFF. CDR3 in DNA: TGTGCCTGGAGTGTAATTCCAGGGTTGACCTCCATGAACACTGAAGCTTTCTTT.

There are many counts of this clonotype. The V and J genes are TRBV11-2 and TRBJ2-5; the match to TRBD1 covers 10 bases. This CDR3 comprises 15 residues. Germline V gene data show CDR1 as SGHAT and CDR2 as FQNNGV. V dropped 5 bases and J dropped 5; count of bases not matched to a gene: 8. The CDR3 spells CASSRRDRGGETQYF. For the CDR3, the DNA is TGTGCCAGCAGCCGCCGGGACAGGGGAGGGGAGACCCAGTACTTC.

The chain joins TRBV20-1 to TRBJ2-2; the D is unclear. Germline V gene lookup returns CDR1 DFQATT and CDR2 SNEGSKA (reference sequence). This CDR3 region has 15 residues. The V end was cut by 0 bases, the J end by 2 bases, with 10 bases between. CDR3 protein: CSARDGAVNTGELFF. The CDR3 DNA follows: TGCAGTGCTAGAGATGGCGCAGTTAACACCGGGGAGCTGTTTTTT.

This clonotype occurred a few times. The genes are TRBV27 and TRBJ1-5; no clear D. This CDR3 comprises 14 residues. CDR1 MNHEY and CDR2 SMNVEV come from the germline V gene (reference sequence). V lost 2 bases to trimming and J lost 4 bases, with 9 bases between them. CDR3 DNA: TGTGCCAGCAGTTTAAAGGGTACAAATCAGCCCCAGCATTTT. Protein product: CASSLKGTNQPQHF.

This clonotype has ten or more counts. The CDR3 nucleotides read TGCAGTGTCCGGACTCTGTGGGCCGAGCAGTACTTC. This codes for CSVRTLWAEQYF. J is TRBJ2-7 and V is TRBV20-1; a weak D match, TRBD2 (5 bases). The CDR3 covers 12 residues. Trimming left V 7 bases short and J 6 bases short, with 16 bases between. From germline, CDR1 is DFQATT and CDR2 SNEGSKA (reference sequence).

The J gene is TRBJ1-1, the V gene TRBV27; 9 positions match TRBD1. The J segment lost 4 bases and the V segment lost 3 bases, leaving 3 bases of the junction unmatched. CDR1 is MNHEY and CDR2 is SMNVEV in the germline V gene (reference sequence). The length of the CDR3 is 14 residues. The DNA of the CDR3 is TGTGCCAGCAGTTTGGTGACAGGGGGCACTGAAGCTTTCTTT. Translation gives CASSLVTGGTEAFF.

In this sample, this clonotype turned up many times. This chain connects TRBV7-2 to TRBJ2-7; 7 bases map to TRBD1. The CDR3 runs to 11 residues. CDR1 SGHTA and CDR2 FQGNSA come from the germline V gene. J was trimmed by 12 bases and V by 4 bases; bases with no gene match: 6. In DNA form, the CDR3 reads TGTGCCAGCAGCTCGACGACAGGGAGGTACTTC. This sequence encodes CASSSTTGRYF.

On this clonotype itself: One base away lies a much larger clone, so this may be a sequencing read error. This chain uses TRBV28 with TRBJ1-2; 7 bases align to TRBD1. After removal of 6 bases from V and 9 bases from J, the junction contained 22 bases not matched to a gene. CDR3 size: 17 residues. The germline gives CDR1 MDHEN, CDR2 SYDVKM. The CDR3 region has the DNA TGTGCCAGCAGCGGGGGCCGGGACAGTCTCTCCTATATTTGCTACACCTTC. Protein sequence: CASSGGRDSLSYICYTF.

The V call is TRBV24-1, the J call TRBJ2-7; no clear D gene. V was trimmed by 4 bases and J by 6 bases, leaving 12 bases between them. This CDR3 spans 13 amino acids. Germline loops: CDR1 KGHDR, CDR2 SFDVKD. The DNA of the CDR3 is TGTGCCACCAGTGACATGGACCGCCGCGAGCAGTACTTC. Protein sequence: CATSDMDRREQYF.

There are many counts of this clonotype. J is TRBJ2-7 and V is TRBV7-2; the match to TRBD2 covers 9 bases. The CDR3 loop spans 15 amino acids. The germline gives CDR1 SGHTA, CDR2 FQGNSA. V trimming: 2 bases; J trimming: 7 bases; junction bases outside the gene matches: 9. CDR3 in DNA: TGTGCCAGCAGCTTATCTGTAGCGGGAGTGAGTGAGCAGTACTTC. Amino acids: CASSLSVAGVSEQYF.

This clonotype appeared many times. The chain uses TRBV27 and TRBJ2-7; 7 bases fit TRBD1. Trimming at V came to 5 bases and at J to 2 bases, leaving 9 bases not matched to a gene. Germline V lookup: CDR1 MNHEY, CDR2 SMNVEV (reference sequence). The CDR3 is 15 residues long. The CDR3 is CASSVLTGIAYEQYF. The CDR3 coding sequence is TGTGCCAGCAGTGTATTGACAGGGATCGCCTACGAGCAGTACTTC.

This rearrangement joins TRBV5-6 to TRBJ1-1; no definite D call. Per germline, CDR1 SGHDT and CDR2 YYEEEE. The length of the CDR3 is 14 residues. V was pared by 4 bases and J by 1 base, with 11 bases between. The CDR3 here is CASSRDPQNTEAFF. In DNA, the CDR3 is TGTGCCAGCAGCCGCGACCCGCAGAACACTGAAGCTTTCTTT.

There are many counts of this clonotype. The V gene is TRBV6-1, the J gene TRBJ2-7; 8 bases match TRBD1. The ends lost 6 bases at V and 7 bases at J; junction bases unmatched: 11. CDR3 length: 14 amino acids. CDR1 and CDR2 (germline): MNHNS, SASEGT. CDR3 region: CASSQTGATGEQYF. In nucleotides, the CDR3 is TGTGCCAGCAGCCAGACAGGGGCTACGGGGGAGCAGTACTTC.